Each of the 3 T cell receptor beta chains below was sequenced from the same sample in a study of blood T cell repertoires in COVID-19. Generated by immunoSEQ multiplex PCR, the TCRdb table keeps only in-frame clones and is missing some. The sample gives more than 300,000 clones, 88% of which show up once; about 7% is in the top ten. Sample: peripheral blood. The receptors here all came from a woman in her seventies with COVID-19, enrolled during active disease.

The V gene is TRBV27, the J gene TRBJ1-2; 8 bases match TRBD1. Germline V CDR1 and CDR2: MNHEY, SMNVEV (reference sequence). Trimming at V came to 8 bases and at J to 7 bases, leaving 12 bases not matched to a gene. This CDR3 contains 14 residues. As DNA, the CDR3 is TGTGCCAGCGGGAGGTCCCAGGGGGCTTTTGGCTACACCTTC. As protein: CASGRSQGAFGYTF.

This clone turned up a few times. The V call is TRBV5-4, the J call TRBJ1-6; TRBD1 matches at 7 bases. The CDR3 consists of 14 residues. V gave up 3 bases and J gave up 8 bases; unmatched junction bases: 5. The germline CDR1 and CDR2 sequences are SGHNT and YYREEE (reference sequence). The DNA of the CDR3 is TGTGCCAGCAGCTCGTTAGACAGGGATTCACCCCTCCACTTT. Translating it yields CASSSLDRDSPLHF.

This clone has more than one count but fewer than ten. The CDR3 is CASSFLARTADTEAFF. The DNA of the CDR3 is TGTGCCAGCAGCTTTTTAGCCCGGACAGCCGACACTGAAGCTTTCTTT. V and J are TRBV5-8 and TRBJ1-1, with a possible D match to TRBD1 (6 bases). Trimming removed 2 bases at V and 3 bases at J, with 17 bases between. CDR3 size: 16 residues. Per the germline V gene, CDR1 is SGHTS and CDR2 is YDEGEE.